The clone carrying this TCR beta chain was seen repeatedly, ten times or more. Germline lookup yields CDR1 SGHTA and CDR2 FQGNSA. Trimming took off 4 bases at V and 5 bases at J, with 11 bases between the two ends. There are 13 residues in the CDR3. The record originates from a study of neurological immune-mediated disorders. TCRdb reanalysed the 5' RACE reads using MiXCR and keeps one entry per CDR3 protein. The repertoire has about 33,000 distinct CDR3 sequences, roughly 1.6% of them found once; the top ten carry around 8.8%. The chain has TRBV7-2 and TRBJ2-5; D not certain. Sample: PBMCs. The clonotype originates from a woman in her thirties with multiple sclerosis. This CDR3 is CASSWFLSETQYF. DNA for the CDR3: TGTGCCAGCAGCTGGTTCCTTTCGGAGACCCAGTACTTC.